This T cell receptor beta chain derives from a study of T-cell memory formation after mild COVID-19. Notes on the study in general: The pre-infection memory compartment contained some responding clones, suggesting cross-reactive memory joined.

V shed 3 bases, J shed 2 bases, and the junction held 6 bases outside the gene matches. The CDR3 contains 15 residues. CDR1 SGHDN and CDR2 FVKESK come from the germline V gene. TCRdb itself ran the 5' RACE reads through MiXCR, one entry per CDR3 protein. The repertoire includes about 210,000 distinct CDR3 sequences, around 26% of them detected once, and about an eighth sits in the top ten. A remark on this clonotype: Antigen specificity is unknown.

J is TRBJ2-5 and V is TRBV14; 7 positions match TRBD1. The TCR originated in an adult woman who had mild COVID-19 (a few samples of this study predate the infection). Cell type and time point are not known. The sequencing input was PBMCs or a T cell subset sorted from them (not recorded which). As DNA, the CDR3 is TGTGCCAGCAGCCAGCGGACAGGAACACAAGAGACCCAGTACTTC. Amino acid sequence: CASSQRTGTQETQYF.